The 21 T cell receptor beta chains reported below all come from one sample, sequenced in a study of lymphopenia after photon versus proton radiotherapy. Libraries were prepared by immunoSEQ multiplex PCR; TCRdb keeps only in-frame clonotypes and omits some of them. The profile covers around 55,000 clones, with around 84% appearing a single time and approximately 2% taken by the ten largest. Here the sequenced sample was peripheral blood, taken from a patient treated with proton-based radiotherapy. Receptors were obtained from a man between 60 and 75 years old with pancreatic cancer.

The chain has TRBV28 and TRBJ1-5, with a tentative D call TRBD1 (5 bases). The germline V gene encodes CDR1 MDHEN and CDR2 SYDVKM. This CDR3 is built from 15 residues. Trimming shortened V by 5 bases and J by 7 bases, and 18 bases separated the two germline ends. The CDR3 sequence: CASSHGGTGGQPQHF. The CDR3 DNA reads as TGTGCCAGCAGTCACGGGGGAACGGGAGGGCAGCCCCAGCATTTT. Drawing the rest from reference TRBV28 and TRBJ1-5, the complete variable domain is DVKVTQSSRYLVKRTGEKVFLECVQDMDHENMFWYRQDPGLGLRLIYFSYDVKMKEKGDIPEGYSVSREKKERFSLILESASTNQTSMYLCASSHGGTGGQPQHFGDGTRLSIL.

Of note for this clone: At one end the junction does not follow the germline gene, possibly because of a read error. The chain has TRBV30 and TRBJ1-1; D gene uncertain. The CDR3 runs 14 residues. Germline values: CDR1 GTSNPN, CDR2 SVGIG (reference sequence). CDR3 DNA sequence: TGTGCCTGGAGTGTGCCCGGGCGTAGGTCTGAAGCTTTTTTT. It codes for CAWSVPGRRSEAFF.

The chain recombines TRBV27 with TRBJ2-1, with 9 nucleotides matching TRBD2. This CDR3 has 15 residues. The V and J ends lost 4 bases and 3 bases, in that order; junction bases with no gene match: 4. Germline V CDR1 and CDR2: MNHEY, SMNVEV (reference sequence). The CDR3 reads CASSSQREVYNEQFF. The CDR3 DNA follows: TGTGCCAGCAGTTCCCAGCGGGAGGTCTACAATGAGCAGTTCTTC.

This clone came up a few times. This sequence joins TRBV7-9 and TRBJ2-2; TRBD2 agrees at 7 bases. CDR1 is SEHNR and CDR2 is FQNEAQ in the germline V gene (reference sequence). J was trimmed by 2 bases and V by 8 bases; bases with no gene match: 11. This CDR3 is 16 amino acids long. The CDR3 reads CASGGEGGINTGELFF. In nucleotides, the CDR3 is TGTGCCAGCGGAGGAGAGGGAGGGATCAACACCGGGGAGCTGTTTTTT.

The V gene is TRBV2, the J gene TRBJ2-3; D might be TRBD2 (6 bases). V gave up 4 bases and J gave up 0 bases, with 20 bases separating them. CDR3 size: 18 residues. Germline CDR1 reads SNHLY; CDR2 reads FYNNEI. The DNA for the CDR3 is TGTGCCAGCAGTGCCCTCCTCCTACTAGCAACTAGCACAGATACGCAGTATTTT. Amino acid sequence: CASSALLLLATSTDTQYF.

V gene TRBV27 combines with J gene TRBJ1-1, with D unresolved. CDR1 is MNHEY and CDR2 is SMNVEV in the germline V gene (reference sequence). V lost 7 bases, J lost 0 bases, and 6 bases lay in between. The CDR3 is made up of 12 amino acids. The CDR3 bases are TGTGCCAGCACCCGGGTGAACACTGAAGCTTTCTTT. Protein sequence: CASTRVNTEAFF.

The chain has TRBV5-6 and TRBJ1-1; D gene ambiguous. Trimming took off 4 bases at V and 0 bases at J, with 10 bases between the two ends. The CDR3 runs to 14 residues. The germline V gene has CDR1 SGHDT and CDR2 YYEEEE. The CDR3 region has the DNA TGTGCCAGCAGCCAACGCCCCCTGAACACTGAAGCTTTCTTT. It is translated as CASSQRPLNTEAFF.

With regard to this clone: Sequence at one end of the junction differs from germline and may be a read error. V gene TRBV28 combines with J gene TRBJ2-7, with 8 bases lining up with TRBD1. The germline V gene has CDR1 MDHEN and CDR2 SYDVKM. The CDR3 extends over 12 amino acids. The CDR3 is CASTNPRGPLRF. CDR3 nucleotides: TGTGCCAGCACCAATCCCAGGGGGCCCCTGAGATTC. The full variable domain, with the rest looked up from reference TRBV28 and TRBJ2-7, is DVKVTQSSRYLVKRTGEKVFLECVQDMDHENMFWYRQDPGLGLRLIYFSYDVKMKEKGDIPEGYSVSREKKERFSLILESASTNQTSMYLCASTNPRGPLRFGPGTRLTVT.

The V and J genes are TRBV29-1 and TRBJ1-3, with D unresolved. Trimming stripped 7 bases from V and 1 base from J, with 5 bases between. Germline V gene sequence: CDR1 SQVTM, CDR2 ANQGSEA. The CDR3 spans 11 residues. The DNA for the CDR3 is TGCAGCGCCGTTTCTGGAAACACCATATATTTT. Translation: CSAVSGNTIYF. The complete variable domain, with remaining parts taken from reference TRBV29-1 and TRBJ1-3, reads SAVISQKPSRDICQRGTSLTIQCQVDSQVTMMFWYRQQPGQSLTLIATANQGSEATYESGFVIDKFPISRPNLTFSTLTVSNMSPEDSSIYLCSAVSGNTIYFGEGSWLTVV.

The chain couples TRBV18 to TRBJ2-7; D perhaps matches TRBD2 (6 bases). Germline CDR1 and CDR2: KGHSH and LQKENI. The V and J ends lost 5 bases and 3 bases respectively, with 20 bases between them. The CDR3 runs 16 residues. DNA of the CDR3: TGTGCCAGCTCATCCACGTCGACTAGAGGGATCTACGAGCAGTACTTC. Translation: CASSSTSTRGIYEQYF. The variable domain in full, with the rest retrieved from reference TRBV18 and TRBJ2-7, is NAGVMQNPRHLVRRRGQEARLRCSPMKGHSHVYWYRQLPEEGLKFMVYLQKENIIDESGMPKERFSAEFPKEGPSILRIQQVVRGDSAAYFCASSSTSTRGIYEQYFGPGTRLTVT.

This clone was seen only once. This sequence joins TRBV27 and TRBJ2-6; the D gene is possibly TRBD2 (5 bases). V was cut by 4 bases and J by 0 bases, with 7 bases left in between. Germline V gives CDR1 MNHEY, CDR2 SMNVEV (reference sequence). The CDR3 has 15 residues. DNA of the CDR3: TGTGCCAGCAGTTCAGACTACTCTGGGGCCAACGTCCTGACTTTC. Amino acid sequence: CASSSDYSGANVLTF.

The chain recombines TRBV9 with TRBJ2-3; D gene uncertain. CDR3 length: 13 residues. In germline, CDR1 is SGDLS, CDR2 YYNGEE. V shed 0 bases and J shed 2 bases, with 4 bases lying between them. The CDR3 protein is CASSVGITDTQYF. In nucleotides, the CDR3 is TGTGCCAGCAGCGTAGGGATCACAGATACGCAGTATTTT.

The chain carries TRBV5-1 and TRBJ2-5; the D call may be TRBD1 or TRBD2 (5 bases each). CDR3 size: 13 residues. Per germline, CDR1 SGHRS and CDR2 YFSETQ. V was pared by 3 bases and J by 2 bases, with 8 bases between. The CDR3 DNA reads TGCGCCAGCAGCTCGGGACGGCAAGAGACCCAGTACTTC. Protein: CASSSGRQETQYF.

With regard to this clone: The sample carries other DNA sequences with the same CDR3. The CDR3 spells CASSLGLAGSEQYF. DNA for the CDR3: TGTGCCAGCAGCTTGGGACTAGCGGGATCCGAGCAGTACTTC. V is TRBV7-3 and J is TRBJ2-7; 13 bases are a match to TRBD2. Germline CDR1 and CDR2: SGHTA and FQGTGA. CDR3 size: 14 residues. The ends lost 3 bases at V and 6 bases at J; junction bases unmatched: 2.

The chain is built from TRBV28 and TRBJ2-5; 8 bases fit TRBD1. Germline loops: CDR1 MDHEN, CDR2 SYDVKM. J lost 5 bases, V lost 10 bases, and 9 bases had no gene match. The CDR3 extends over 13 amino acids. DNA of the CDR3: TGTGCCATTCGTCAGGGGGCCAGGGAGACCCAGTACTTC. Translated, it gives CAIRQGARETQYF.

The chain links TRBV6-1 to TRBJ2-7; possible D gene TRBD1, 6 bases. V gave up 7 bases and J gave up 3 bases, with 19 bases separating them. This CDR3 spans 15 amino acids. Germline V gene lookup returns CDR1 MNHNS and CDR2 SASEGT. The CDR3 protein is CASIEYPQGIYEQYF. The DNA of the CDR3 is TGTGCCAGCATCGAGTACCCCCAGGGGATCTACGAGCAGTACTTC.

The CDR3 reads CASSPFGLADYTDTQYF. DNA for the CDR3: TGTGCCAGCAGCCCTTTTGGACTAGCGGATTACACAGATACGCAGTATTTT. The rearrangement joins TRBV14 to TRBJ2-3; the match to TRBD2 covers 10 bases. With V trimmed by 4 bases and J by 2 bases, 9 bases remained unmatched. This CDR3 comprises 17 residues. Germline CDR1 reads SGHDN; CDR2 reads FVKESK. Full variable domain (outside the CDR3, taken from reference TRBV14 and TRBJ2-3): EAGVTQFPSHSVIEKGQTVTLRCDPISGHDNLYWYRRVMGKEIKFLLHFVKESKQDESGMPNNRFLAERTGGTYSTLKVQPAELEDSGVYFCASSPFGLADYTDTQYFGPGTRLTVL.

The sample holds one count of this clone. The chain carries TRBV18 and TRBJ2-3; TRBD1 matches 7 bases. V shed 3 bases, J shed 0 bases, and the junction held 0 bases outside the gene matches. The germline CDR1 and CDR2 sequences are KGHSH and LQKENI. The CDR3 contains 14 residues. This CDR3 is CASSPTGSTDTQYF. CDR3 coding DNA: TGTGCCAGCTCACCGACAGGGAGCACAGATACGCAGTATTTT.

This clone was counted a single time. J is TRBJ2-5 and V is TRBV5-1; D is perhaps TRBD1 or TRBD2 (5 bases each). The J call is doubtful: the DNA matches TRBJ2-7 better. Germline V gene sequence: CDR1 SGHRS, CDR2 YFSETQ. The CDR3 loop spans 13 amino acids. CDR3 bases: TGCGCCAGCAGCTGGGGACCCGGAGGCGAGCAGTACTTC. Its protein is CASSWGPGGEQYF.

The V call is TRBV7-2, the J call TRBJ2-2; 9 nucleotides line up with TRBD2. J was trimmed by 5 bases and V by 0 bases; bases with no gene match: 7. The CDR3 is 17 residues long. Germline V CDR1 and CDR2: SGHTA, FQGNSA. The CDR3 DNA is TGTGCCAGCAGCTTAGCTTCCGGGACTAGCAGAACCGGGGAGCTGTTTTTT. Amino acids: CASSLASGTSRTGELFF.

DNA of the CDR3: TGTGCCAGCAGTCCTCATACAGGGTCCGATGAGCAGTTCTTC. As protein: CASSPHTGSDEQFF. This chain links TRBV28 with TRBJ2-1; a weak D match, TRBD1 (6 bases). V was cut by 5 bases and J by 8 bases, with 16 bases left in between. CDR1 and CDR2 from the germline V gene are MDHEN and SYDVKM. The length of the CDR3 is 14 residues. The variable domain in full, with the rest retrieved from reference TRBV28 and TRBJ2-1, is DVKVTQSSRYLVKRTGEKVFLECVQDMDHENMFWYRQDPGLGLRLIYFSYDVKMKEKGDIPEGYSVSREKKERFSLILESASTNQTSMYLCASSPHTGSDEQFFGPGTRLTVL.